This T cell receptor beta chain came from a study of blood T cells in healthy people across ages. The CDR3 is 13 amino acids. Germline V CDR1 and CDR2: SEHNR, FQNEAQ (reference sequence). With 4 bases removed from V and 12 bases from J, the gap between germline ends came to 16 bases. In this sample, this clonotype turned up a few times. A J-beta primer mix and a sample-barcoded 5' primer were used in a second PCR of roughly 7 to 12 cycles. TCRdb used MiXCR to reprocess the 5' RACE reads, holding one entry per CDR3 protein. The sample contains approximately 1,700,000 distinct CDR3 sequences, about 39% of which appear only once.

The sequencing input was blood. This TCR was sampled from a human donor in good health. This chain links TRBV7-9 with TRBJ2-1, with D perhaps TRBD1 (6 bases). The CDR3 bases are TGTGCCAGCAGCTCCTGGACAGACCCCTCGCAGTTCTTC. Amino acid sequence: CASSSWTDPSQFF.